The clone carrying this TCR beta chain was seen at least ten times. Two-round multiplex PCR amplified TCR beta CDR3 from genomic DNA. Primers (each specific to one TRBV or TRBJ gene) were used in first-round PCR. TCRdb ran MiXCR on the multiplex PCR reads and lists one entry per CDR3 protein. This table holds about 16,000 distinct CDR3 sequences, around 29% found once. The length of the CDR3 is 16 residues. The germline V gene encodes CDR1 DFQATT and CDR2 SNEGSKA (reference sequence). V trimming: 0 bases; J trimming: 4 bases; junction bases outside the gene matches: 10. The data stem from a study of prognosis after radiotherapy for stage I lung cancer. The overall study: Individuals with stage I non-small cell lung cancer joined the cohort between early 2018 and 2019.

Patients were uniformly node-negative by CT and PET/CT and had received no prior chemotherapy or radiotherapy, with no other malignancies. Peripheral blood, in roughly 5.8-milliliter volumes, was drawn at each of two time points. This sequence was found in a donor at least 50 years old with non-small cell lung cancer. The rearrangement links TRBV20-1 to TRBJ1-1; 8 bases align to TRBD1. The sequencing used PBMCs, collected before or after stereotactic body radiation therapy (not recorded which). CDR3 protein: CSARDLQGALITEAFF. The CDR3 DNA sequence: TGCAGTGCTAGAGATCTTCAGGGGGCCCTAATCACTGAAGCTTTCTTT.